These 9 T cell receptor beta chains were sequenced from one sample in a study of control samples from healthy donors and cancer patients. The assay was immunoSEQ multiplex PCR, and TCRdb's table has in-frame clones only and misses some. Among 110,000 to 150,000 clones listed, about 89% were seen once. Sequencing was done on a sample of blood. The receptor source for this set is a man aged 30-40 years in good health.

The J gene is TRBJ1-2, the V gene TRBV11-1; 10 bases are a match to TRBD1. CDR3 size: 15 residues. J lost 4 bases, V lost 4 bases, and 6 bases had no gene match. In germline, CDR1 is SGHAT, CDR2 FQDESV (reference sequence). CDR3 residues: CASSSIDRGRYGYTF. CDR3 sequence (DNA): TGTGCCAGCAGCTCAATTGACAGGGGGCGCTATGGCTACACCTTC. The full variable domain, its missing parts supplied by reference TRBV11-1 and TRBJ1-2, is EAEVAQSPRYKITEKSQAVAFWCDPISGHATLYWYRQILGQGPELLVQFQDESVVDDSQLPKDRFSAERLKGVDSTLKIQPAELGDSAMYLCASSSIDRGRYGYTFGSGTRLTVV.

The chain employs TRBV29-1 and TRBJ1-2; TRBD1 matches 7 bases. V lost 2 bases to trimming and J lost 7 bases; unmatched junction nucleotides: 7. Looked up from germline, CDR1 is SQVTM and CDR2 is ANQGSEA. CDR3 length: 13 amino acids. The CDR3 nucleotides read TGCAGCGTTGAATCCGGGACAGAACGTGGCTACACCTTC. Protein sequence: CSVESGTERGYTF.

This chain joins TRBV18 and TRBJ1-5; no definite D call. The germline V and J ends were trimmed by 3 bases and 7 bases, with 13 bases remaining between them. Germline lookup yields CDR1 KGHSH and CDR2 LQKENI. This CDR3 is built from 14 residues. The CDR3 nucleotides read TGTGCCAGCTCACCCACGGGTGGTATGCAGCCCCAGCATTTT. Translating it yields CASSPTGGMQPQHF.

This chain links TRBV5-1 with TRBJ2-5; 8 bases match TRBD2. Trimming took 4 bases from V and 4 from J; bases not matched to a gene: 12. Germline V lookup: CDR1 SGHRS, CDR2 YFSETQ. The length of the CDR3 is 16 residues. CDR3 sequence (DNA): TGCGCCAGCAGCCCTGGACCAGCGGGAGTGTCAGAGACCCAGTACTTC. It specifies CASSPGPAGVSETQYF.

This clone was recorded once. The rearrangement joins TRBV7-3 to TRBJ2-7, with TRBD2 identical over 7 bases. V shed 4 bases and J 4 bases; nucleotides not matched to a gene: 10. The CDR3 consists of 15 residues. The germline gives CDR1 SGHTA, CDR2 FQGTGA. This CDR3 is CASSSTVRGRYEQYF. In nucleotides, the CDR3 is TGTGCCAGCAGCTCTACGGTACGCGGGAGATACGAGCAGTACTTC.

The rearrangement links TRBV19 to TRBJ1-1, with D tentatively TRBD1 (5 bases). The CDR3 has 14 amino acids. Per germline, CDR1 LNHDA and CDR2 SQIVND (reference sequence). Between the trimmed V and J ends, which lost 1 base and 1 base, there was a span of 7 bases. The CDR3 is CASSIAGGNTEAFF. DNA for the CDR3: TGTGCCAGTAGTATAGCGGGGGGGAACACTGAAGCTTTCTTT.

This clone was picked up one time. The V and J genes are TRBV13 and TRBJ2-2; TRBD2 matches at 11 bases. The CDR3 totals 18 residues. The V and J ends lost 2 bases and 5 bases, in that order; junction bases with no gene match: 10. Germline V gene lookup returns CDR1 PRHDT and CDR2 FYEKMQ (reference sequence). For the CDR3, the DNA is TGTGCCAGCAGCTTAATTTATACGACTAGCGGGACTACCGGGGAGCTGTTTTTT. The encoded protein is CASSLIYTTSGTTGELFF.

The genes are TRBV18 and TRBJ1-1; maybe TRBD1 (6 bases). Germline values: CDR1 KGHSH, CDR2 LQKENI. The CDR3 extends over 14 amino acids. Trimming took off 4 bases at V and 7 bases at J, with 16 bases between the two ends. The CDR3 loop reads CASSLLQGRGEAFF. For the CDR3, the DNA is TGTGCCAGCTCACTATTACAGGGACGGGGTGAAGCTTTCTTT.

This rearrangement joins TRBV12-3 or TRBV12-4 to TRBJ2-5; no clear D. With 7 bases removed from V and 3 bases from J, the gap between germline ends came to 12 bases. This CDR3 contains 13 residues. The CDR3 reads CASKDRPKETQYF. CDR3 in DNA: TGTGCCAGCAAAGACCGACCCAAAGAGACCCAGTACTTC.